This T cell receptor (beta chain) was captured in a study of T-cell reconstitution after alpha-beta-depleted transplantation in children. Unique molecular identifiers featured in how the TCRbeta library was prepared. TCRdb re-called the PCR reads through MiXCR, storing one row per CDR3 protein. There are hundreds of thousands of distinct CDR3 sequences in the sample; about 17% occur only once, and 2.5% to 3.5% lies in the top ten. The CDR3 covers 13 residues. V lost 0 bases, J lost 1 base, and 6 bases lay in between. The germline V gene has CDR1 GTSNPN and CDR2 SVGIG (reference sequence). The input for sequencing was PBMCs from the stem cell graft donor, taken from the stem cell graft. The receptor's source is a human donor who donated a stem cell graft to a child with acute lymphoblastic leukemia. The chain carries TRBV30 and TRBJ1-1; D gene uncertain. CDR3 DNA: TGTGCCTGGAGTGTAATTAGGAACACTGAAGCTTTCTTT. This translates into CAWSVIRNTEAFF. Together with reference TRBV30 and TRBJ1-1, the CDR3 gives the full variable domain: SQTIHQWPATLVQPVGSPLSLECTVEGTSNPNLYWYRQAAGRGLQLLFYSVGIGQISSEVPQNLSASRPQDRQFILSSKKLLLSDSGFYLCAWSVIRNTEAFFGQGTRLTVV.